Reported below is one TCR beta chain. From the RT-PCR reads, TCRdb called clonotypes with MiXCR, one entry per CDR3 protein. This table has about 700,000 distinct CDR3 sequences, 11% to 15% appearing once. V shed 8 bases and J 5 bases; nucleotides not matched to a gene: 8. There are 14 residues in the CDR3. Sequences were obtained from memory CD4+ T cells from blood. The sequence derives from a female donor in good health, serving as a healthy control. The J gene is TRBJ2-1, the V gene TRBV12-3 or TRBV12-4; 8 positions agree with TRBD2. The CDR3: CASGSGGGHNEQFF. CDR3 nucleotides: TGTGCCAGCGGGTCAGGCGGGGGGCACAATGAGCAGTTCTTC.